This T cell receptor (beta chain) was captured by sequencing in a study of T-cell reconstitution after alpha-beta-depleted transplantation in children. The germline V gene encodes CDR1 DFQATT and CDR2 SNEGSKA (reference sequence). Trimming pared 6 bases from V and 5 bases from J, leaving 20 bases between. The CDR3 length is 14 residues. Unique molecular identifiers tagged the TCRbeta library. TCRdb ran MiXCR on the PCR reads and lists one entry per CDR3 protein. The data show hundreds of thousands of distinct CDR3 sequences, with 16% seen just once and around 0.96% held by the top ten. J is TRBJ2-7 and V is TRBV20-1, with D possibly matching TRBD1 (7 bases). This TCR came from a human donor who donated a stem cell graft to a child with acute myeloid leukemia. The input for sequencing was PBMCs from the stem cell graft donor, taken from the stem cell graft. CDR3 DNA sequence: TGCAGTGCCTACCCGCCAGGGGGGTCCCACGAGCAGTACGTC. Translating gives CSAYPPGGSHEQYV.